The sequence of this T cell receptor beta chain was determined in a study of shared clonotypes between healthy human individuals. As for the study in general: Serving as donors were a couple of women and three men, whose ages spanned 18 to 49. CD4 naive and CD4 memory each took three plates per donor, while CD8 naive took two and CD8 memory one.

In the original workflow: Filtering differed since immunoSEQ provided only junctions, with no quality scores. Here immunoSEQ multiplex PCR was the method, and the copy in TCRdb shows in-frame clones only, minus some. V and J calls and clone size are those listed in that table; D and trimming were worked out from the DNA. This repertoire shows some 89,000 clones, 65% to 70% found once; its top ten account for 35% to 55%. Study findings and constraints: About 5% of naive CD4 clonotypes were shared across several donors.

On this clone: What it binds is not known.

In germline, CDR1 is SEHNR, CDR2 FQNEAQ (reference sequence). The CDR3 has 16 residues. The trim removed 1 base at V and 2 bases at J, leaving 4 bases unmatched. The source material was memory CD8+ T cells sorted from blood. Subset here: CD45RO+ cells pooled with CCR7-negative TemRA cells. The V call is TRBV7-9, the J call TRBJ2-3; 9 nucleotides match TRBD1. This TCR was recovered from a man between 25 and 39 years old in good health. The CDR3 DNA reads TGTGCCAGCAGCTTAGTGGGACAGGGCTACACAGATACGCAGTATTTT. Amino acids: CASSLVGQGYTDTQYF.